This record looks at one TCR beta chain sequence and its context. Its antigen is undetermined. This sample was taken from a study of shared clonotypes between healthy human individuals. Study overall: The composition of the donors was two women and a few men aged 18 to 49. General study findings and limits: Naive subsets tended to show greater estimated richness than memory subsets.

From CD4+ cells came CD45RA+ naive and CD45RA-negative memory subsets. Method: immunoSEQ multiplex PCR; TCRdb's copy keeps in-frame clones and lacks some. The sample holds 2,500,000 or so clones, more than 90% seen once. The sequence derives from a man younger than 35 in good health. Material: naive CD4+ T cells sorted from blood. The subset here: CD45RA+ positively selected.

The CDR3 DNA reads as TGTGCCAGCAGTCCCACTACAGCCGGGACTAGCGGTTACTTC. This translates into CASSPTTAGTSGYF. V usage is TRBV6-6 and J usage is TRBJ2-5; 11 nucleotides line up with TRBD2. The germline CDR1 and CDR2 sequences are MNHNY and SVGAGI (reference sequence). The trim removed 5 bases at V and 14 bases at J, leaving 13 bases unmatched. The CDR3 length is 14 residues.